The 4 T cell receptor beta chains presented below share a single source sample, sequenced in a study of breast tumors, draining lymph nodes, adjacent tissues. MiXCR, run by TCRdb on the multiplex PCR reads, gives a single entry per CDR3 protein. The table lists 150,000 to 200,000 distinct CDR3 sequences, roughly a third of them singletons. Axillary draining lymph nodes of breast cancer patients supplied the node samples. The sequenced sample was axillary lymph node tissue. The source is a female donor with breast cancer. Some clones in this sample may be carry-over from other donors' samples.

This clonotype was observed at least ten times. The chain couples TRBV19 to TRBJ2-1; TRBD2 matches 8 bases. The CDR3 loop spans 16 amino acids. J was trimmed by 2 bases and V by 7 bases; bases with no gene match: 10. CDR1 is LNHDA and CDR2 is SQIVND in the germline V gene (reference sequence). The CDR3 here is CASTTLVAGTYNEQFF. The CDR3 nucleotides read TGTGCCAGTACTACTCTCGTAGCGGGAACCTACAATGAGCAGTTCTTC.

The chain combines TRBV9 with TRBJ1-3; D possibly corresponds to TRBD1 (5 bases). In germline, CDR1 is SGDLS, CDR2 YYNGEE. Trimming removed 4 bases from V and 8 bases from J, with 13 bases in between. This CDR3 is built from 13 residues. For the CDR3, the DNA is TGTGCCAGCAGCTCGATGAGGGGAGACACCATATATTTT. This gives the protein CASSSMRGDTIYF.

This clonotype was seen at least ten times. The V call is TRBV5-4, the J call TRBJ2-3; 8 nucleotides align to TRBD1. The CDR3 has 15 amino acids. The junction had 5 bases not matched to a gene; V was cut back by 4 bases and J by 1 base. CDR1 and CDR2 (germline): SGHNT, YYREEE (reference sequence). The CDR3 bases are TGTGCCAGCAGCCCAGGGGGCAGTGGCACAGATACGCAGTATTTT. It translates to CASSPGGSGTDTQYF.

The table lists this clonotype with a count of one. The chain employs TRBV20-1 and TRBJ1-2, with D tentatively TRBD1 (5 bases). The CDR3 sequence is 15 residues long. V gave up 1 base and J gave up 3 bases, with 15 bases separating them. Germline V gives CDR1 DFQATT, CDR2 SNEGSKA (reference sequence). This CDR3 reads CSARGLAGVDYGYTF. The CDR3 nucleotides are TGCAGTGCTAGAGGCCTAGCGGGGGTTGACTATGGCTACACCTTC.